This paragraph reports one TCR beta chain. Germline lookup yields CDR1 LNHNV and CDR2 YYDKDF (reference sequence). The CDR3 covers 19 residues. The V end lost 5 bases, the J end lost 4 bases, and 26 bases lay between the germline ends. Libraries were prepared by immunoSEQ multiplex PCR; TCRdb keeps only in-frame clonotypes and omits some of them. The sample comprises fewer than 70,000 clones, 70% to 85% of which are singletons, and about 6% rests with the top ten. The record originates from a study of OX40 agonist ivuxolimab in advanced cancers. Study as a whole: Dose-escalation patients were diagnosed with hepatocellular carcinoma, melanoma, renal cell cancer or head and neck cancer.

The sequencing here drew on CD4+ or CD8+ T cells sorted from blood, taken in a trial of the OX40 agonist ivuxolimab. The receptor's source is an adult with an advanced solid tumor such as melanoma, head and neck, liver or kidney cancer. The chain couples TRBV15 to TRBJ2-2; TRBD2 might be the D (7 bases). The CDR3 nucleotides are TGTGCCACCAGCCGGACTGGAGGGGGGGCGGGATTTCTCACCGGGGAGCTGTTTTTT. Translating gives CATSRTGGGAGFLTGELFF.